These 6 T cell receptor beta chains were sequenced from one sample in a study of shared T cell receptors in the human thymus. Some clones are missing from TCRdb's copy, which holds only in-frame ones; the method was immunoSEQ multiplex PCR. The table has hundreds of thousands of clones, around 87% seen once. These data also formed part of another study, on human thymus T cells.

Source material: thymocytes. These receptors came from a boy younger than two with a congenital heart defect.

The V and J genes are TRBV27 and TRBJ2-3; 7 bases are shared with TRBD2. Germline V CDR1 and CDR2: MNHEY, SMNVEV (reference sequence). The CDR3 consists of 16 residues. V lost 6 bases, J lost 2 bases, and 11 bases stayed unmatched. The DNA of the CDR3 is TGTGCCAGCAGGGGGGGGTGGGGAAGCTCCACAGATACGCAGTATTTT. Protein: CASRGGWGSSTDTQYF.

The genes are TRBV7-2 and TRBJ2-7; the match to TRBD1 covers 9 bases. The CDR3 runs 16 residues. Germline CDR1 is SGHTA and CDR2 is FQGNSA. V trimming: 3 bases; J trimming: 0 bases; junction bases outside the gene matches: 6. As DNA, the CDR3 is TGTGCCAGCAGCTTCCGAGGACAGGGGACCTCCTACGAGCAGTACTTC. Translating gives CASSFRGQGTSYEQYF.

The CDR3 bases are TGTGCCAGCGGAGTACCGGGACAGGGGTGGTACGAGCAGTACTTC. Protein: CASGVPGQGWYEQYF. V gene TRBV27 combines with J gene TRBJ2-7, with TRBD1 matching over 10 bases. Germline V lookup: CDR1 MNHEY, CDR2 SMNVEV (reference sequence). V dropped 8 bases and J dropped 4; count of bases not matched to a gene: 11. The CDR3 has 15 residues.

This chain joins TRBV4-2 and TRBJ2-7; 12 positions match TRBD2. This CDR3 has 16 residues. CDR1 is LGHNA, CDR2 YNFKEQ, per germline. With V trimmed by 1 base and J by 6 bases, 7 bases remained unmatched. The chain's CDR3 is CASSQALRLAGVEQYF. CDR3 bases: TGTGCCAGCAGCCAAGCATTGAGACTAGCGGGAGTCGAGCAGTACTTC.

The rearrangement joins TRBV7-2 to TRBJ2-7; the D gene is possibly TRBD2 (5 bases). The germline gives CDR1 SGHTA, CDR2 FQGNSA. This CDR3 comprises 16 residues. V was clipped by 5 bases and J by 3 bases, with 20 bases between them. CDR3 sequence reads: CASSLTRRLALYEQYF. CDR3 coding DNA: TGTGCCAGCAGCCTCACGCGCAGGCTAGCCCTCTACGAGCAGTACTTC.

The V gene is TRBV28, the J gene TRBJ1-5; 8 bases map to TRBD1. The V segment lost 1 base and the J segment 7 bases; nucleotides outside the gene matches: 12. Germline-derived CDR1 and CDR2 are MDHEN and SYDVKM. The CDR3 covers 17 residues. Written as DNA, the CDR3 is TGTGCCAGCAGTTTATCTGTCTCGGACAGGGTGGAGCAGCCCCAGCATTTT. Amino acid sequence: CASSLSVSDRVEQPQHF.